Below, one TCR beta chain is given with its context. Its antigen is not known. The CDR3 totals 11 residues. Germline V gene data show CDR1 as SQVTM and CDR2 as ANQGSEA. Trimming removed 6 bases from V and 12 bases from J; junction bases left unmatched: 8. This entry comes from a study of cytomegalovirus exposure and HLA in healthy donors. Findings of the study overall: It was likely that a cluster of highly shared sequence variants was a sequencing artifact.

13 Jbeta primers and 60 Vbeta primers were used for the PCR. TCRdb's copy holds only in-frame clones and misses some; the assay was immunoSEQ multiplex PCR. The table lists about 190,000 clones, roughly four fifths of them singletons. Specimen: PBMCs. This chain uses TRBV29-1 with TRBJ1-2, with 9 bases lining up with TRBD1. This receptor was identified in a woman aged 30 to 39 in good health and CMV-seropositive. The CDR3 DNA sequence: TGCAGCGTCGAACAGGGGGCCGGGGACACCTTC. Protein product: CSVEQGAGDTF.